This T cell receptor (beta chain) was sequenced during a study of blood T cell repertoires in COVID-19. Study in general: Sources were T cells, B-cell-depleted T cells, or PBMCs; the material itself was cDNA or gDNA.

CDR1 MNHEY and CDR2 SMNVEV come from the germline V gene (reference sequence). There are 16 residues in the CDR3. V was trimmed by 2 bases and J by 6 bases, leaving 20 bases between them. Sequencing was performed with immunoSEQ multiplex PCR; in TCRdb, only in-frame clones are kept and a portion is missing. This sample has 360,000 or so clones, with about nine tenths found just once. The V call is TRBV27, the J call TRBJ2-7; possibly TRBD1 for D (6 bases). This sequence originates from a woman aged 25 to 39 who had been exposed to COVID-19. Sequenced sample: PBMCs or T cells enriched from blood (not recorded which). This CDR3 is CASSLLDSPSFCEQYF. The CDR3 DNA sequence: TGTGCCAGCAGTTTACTGGACAGTCCCTCTTTTTGCGAGCAGTACTTC.